This TCR beta chain was observed in a study of blood T cell dynamics during melanoma immunotherapy (TCRdb year 2020). About the full investigation: Patients had metastatic melanoma and received first-line pembrolizumab or nivolumab plus ipilimumab as standard of care in the United Kingdom. Peripheral T cell receptor repertoires of metastatic melanoma patients were profiled before and after one cycle of checkpoint inhibitor therapy to find early correlates of response. The training cohort consisted of consecutive patients, while an additional independent group of patients from the same centre was pooled to form an external validation set.

The time point label, read with the paper, signifies: pre-treatment baseline. Blood samples were taken at two points: before treatment (T0) and at week 3 (W3), which came after the first cycle of checkpoint blockade. Except for a couple of patients with rapid clinical progression, response was assessed 12 weeks after the first infusion by RECIST 1.1; disease control meant complete response, partial response or stable disease. Patients were not eligible if they had prior systemic cancer treatment, concomitant immunosuppressant therapy or synchronous other active malignancies. To track both circulating cells and T cell turnover, TCR beta was sequenced from bulk PBMC as well as from plasma cell-free DNA. PBMC were isolated from blood with Lymphoprep and SepMate tubes, followed by red cell lysis. QIAamp DNA Blood Mini kits were used to extract DNA from PBMC and sorted T cell subsets. For every bulk PBMC sample, a fixed 350 ng of DNA was loaded. The immunoSEQ TCRb Assay kit was used according to manufacturer instructions to amplify TCR beta CDR3 sequences from genomic DNA. The KAPA Library Quantification Kit for Illumina platforms was used to quantify pooled libraries by qPCR. Pooled libraries were sequenced on an Illumina NextSeq 500, clustered at roughly 0.55-1.1 pM. The paper's processing steps were these. TCR data were analyzed using immunoSEQ ANALYZER and the R LymphoSeq package. A rearrangement efficiency score was calculated as productive divided by the sum of productive and non-productive CDR3 sequences. Clonality was measured with the Gini coefficient and diversity with the Renyi index at alpha=1, compared pairwise between timepoints within each patient. Clonal relatedness used an edit distance of 3, and repertoire similarity used the Bhattacharyya coefficient, both computed in LymphoSeq. Linear discriminant analysis on week-3 changes in clonality and diversity was built with the R MASS and caret packages to classify response. TCRdb's version of the immuneACCESS table is confined to in-frame rearrangements and falls short of the full clone set. An unresolved V gene accounts for under half of the shortfall where checked; the remainder is of unknown origin. Clone size and V and J calls were adopted from that table, with D and trimming inferred from the DNA. The sample profile shows under 8,000 clones; over 70% of them were found once. The ten largest clones take up roughly 29% of the sample.

Taken from cysteine to phenylalanine, the CDR3 has 11 residues. CDR3 DNA is the only sequence kept; it has 33 bases, read in frame from the first base. Relative to germline, V is 7 bases shorter and J is 3 bases shorter, with 7 bases between their ends. The germline V gene supplies CDR1 SNHLY and CDR2 FYNNEI. As for this clone: It lacks a known antigen. One base away there is no much larger clone; base qualities are not given.

Summary of the overall study and its limitations: Whether the T cell clones behind the repertoire changes were melanoma-specific or instead reflected general immune activation was something the study could not determine. A bifurcated reorganization of the PBMC repertoire at W3, with increased clonality or increased diversity, was observed in patients who later achieved disease control, unlike in progressors. The relatively small sample size was acknowledged as potentially limiting generalization of the results.

The V and J segments used are TRBV2 and TRBJ2-7; the D segment cannot be called with confidence. The clonotype comes from a human donor with melanoma. Sequenced here: blood, sampled from a patient treated with checkpoint blockade. The CDR3 protein sequence reads: CASKDVYEQYF. The nucleotides read TGTGCCAGCAAAGACGTCTACGAGCAGTACTTC.